These 25 T cell receptor beta chains were sequenced from one sample in a study of CD8 T cells in Susac syndrome. Random hexamers were used to reverse transcribe an amount of roughly 0.5 to 1 ug RNA. MiXCR, applied by TCRdb to the immunoSEQ multiplex PCR reads, yields one record per CDR3 protein. The table lists hundreds of thousands of distinct CDR3 sequences, 85% of them singletons. Sequenced: CD8+ T cells from PBMCs. The source is a human donor with multiple sclerosis.

This clonotype has only a few counts. V usage is TRBV5-4 and J usage is TRBJ1-1; tentatively, D is TRBD1 (5 bases). V was cut by 4 bases and J by 4 bases, with 14 bases left in between. This CDR3 has 14 amino acids. In germline, CDR1 is SGHNT, CDR2 YYREEE (reference sequence). CDR3 region: CASSPGRGGTEAFF. Here the CDR3 DNA reads TGTGCCAGCAGCCCCGGACGGGGGGGCACTGAAGCTTTCTTT.

The genes are TRBV6-2 or TRBV6-3 and TRBJ2-1, with 9 bases matching TRBD1. V gave up 2 bases and J gave up 4 bases; unmatched junction bases: 3. The CDR3 contains 15 residues. Looked up from germline, CDR1 is MNHEY and CDR2 is SVGEGT. In DNA, the CDR3 is TGTGCCAGCAGTTACGACAGGGGGAAGTACAATGAGCAGTTCTTC. It is translated as CASSYDRGKYNEQFF.

The V and J genes are TRBV15 and TRBJ1-2; 9 nucleotides match TRBD1. Germline V gene data show CDR1 as LNHNV and CDR2 as YYDKDF (reference sequence). The V and J ends lost 3 bases and 6 bases, in that order; junction bases with no gene match: 8. The CDR3 is made up of 15 amino acids. CDR3 in amino acids: CATSSSTGTGNGYTF. The CDR3 region has the DNA TGTGCCACCAGCAGTTCCACCGGGACAGGGAATGGCTACACCTTC.

The rearrangement joins TRBV6-2 or TRBV6-3 to TRBJ2-7, with D maybe TRBD2 (5 bases). The germline V gene has CDR1 MNHEY and CDR2 SVGEGT. V lost 0 bases, J lost 3 bases, and 6 bases lay in between. This CDR3 has 13 residues. CDR3 in amino acids: CASSYSGVYEQYF. In DNA, the CDR3 is TGTGCCAGCAGTTACTCCGGGGTCTACGAGCAGTACTTC.

The rearrangement links TRBV6-1 to TRBJ2-2; no clear D gene. The CDR3 has 13 residues. V lost 5 bases and J lost 5, with 9 bases in between. The germline V gene encodes CDR1 MNHNS and CDR2 SASEGT. The CDR3 protein is CASSLWGTGELFF. CDR3 coding DNA: TGTGCCAGCAGTCTATGGGGTACCGGGGAGCTGTTTTTT.

The genes are TRBV6-5 and TRBJ2-1; no definite D call. The germline V gene has CDR1 MNHEY and CDR2 SVGAGI. The ends were cut back, 5 bases at V and 5 bases at J, with 13 bases in the middle. The CDR3 runs 14 residues. The CDR3 region is CASSPRTLNNEQFF. The CDR3 nucleotides are TGTGCCAGCAGTCCCCGGACCCTTAACAATGAGCAGTTCTTC.

With respect to this clonotype: One end of the junction does not line up with germline, which may come from a read error. The chain combines TRBV5-1 with TRBJ2-1; the D gene is possibly TRBD1 (6 bases). Germline CDR1 and CDR2: SGHRS and YFSETQ. This CDR3 contains 14 residues. The CDR3 sequence is CASSSTGGYNEQFF. CDR3 DNA sequence: TGTGCCAGCAGTTCGACAGGCGGGTACAATGAGCAGTTCTTC. The variable domain in full, with the rest retrieved from reference TRBV5-1 and TRBJ2-1, is KAGVTQTPRYLIKTRGQQVTLSCSPISGHRSVSWYQQTPGQGLQFLFEYFSETQRNKGNFPGRFSGRQFSNSRSEMNVSTLELGDSALYLCASSSTGGYNEQFFGPGTRLTVL.

This chain connects TRBV7-9 to TRBJ1-2; D not certain. This CDR3 contains 12 residues. Trimming pared 0 bases from V and 3 bases from J, leaving 2 bases between. The germline CDR1 and CDR2 sequences are SEHNR and FQNEAQ (reference sequence). This CDR3 reads CASSLAYYGYTF. The CDR3 DNA follows: TGTGCCAGCAGCTTAGCGTACTATGGCTACACCTTC.

The V gene is TRBV20-1, the J gene TRBJ1-2, with D perhaps matching TRBD1 (5 bases). V lost 1 base and J lost 5, with 8 bases in between. This CDR3 is built from 12 residues. Germline V gene sequence: CDR1 DFQATT, CDR2 SNEGSKA (reference sequence). This CDR3 is CSARGDRYGYTF. The DNA of the CDR3 is TGCAGTGCTAGAGGTGACAGATATGGCTACACCTTC.

The J gene is TRBJ2-5, the V gene TRBV6-2 or TRBV6-3; D is perhaps TRBD2 (5 bases). Trimming removed 2 bases from V and 4 bases from J, with 17 bases in between. The CDR3 extends over 16 amino acids. Germline V gene lookup returns CDR1 MNHEY and CDR2 SVGEGT. CDR3 sequence reads: CASSYLHRGSSETQYF. The CDR3 DNA follows: TGTGCCAGCAGTTACCTCCACCGGGGAAGTTCAGAGACCCAGTACTTC.

This clonotype was seen only once. This chain uses TRBV27 with TRBJ1-4; tentative D call: TRBD1 (5 bases). This CDR3 is 14 amino acids long. CDR1 MNHEY and CDR2 SMNVEV come from the germline V gene (reference sequence). Trimming left V 3 bases short and J 8 bases short, with 13 bases between. The CDR3: CASSFLGEGEKLFF. The CDR3 DNA is TGTGCCAGCAGTTTTTTAGGGGAAGGGGAAAAACTGTTTTTT. The full variable domain, its missing parts supplied by reference TRBV27 and TRBJ1-4, is EAQVTQNPRYLITVTGKKLTVTCSQNMNHEYMSWYRQDPGLGLRQIYYSMNVEVTDKGDVPEGYKVSRKEKRNFPLILESPSPNQTSLYFCASSFLGEGEKLFFGSGTQLSVL.

The gene calls are TRBV27 and TRBJ2-7; the D is unclear. CDR1 MNHEY and CDR2 SMNVEV come from the germline V gene (reference sequence). Trimming removed 6 bases at V and 2 bases at J, with 11 bases between. The CDR3 is 13 residues long. DNA of the CDR3: TGTGCCAGCAGGTCTGGATCCACCTACGAGCAGTACTTC. The encoded protein is CASRSGSTYEQYF.

The V gene is TRBV3-1, the J gene TRBJ1-1, with a weak D call TRBD1 (5 bases). The CDR3 contains 18 residues. Germline V gene data show CDR1 as LGHDT and CDR2 as YNNKEL (reference sequence). V lost 0 bases, J lost 6 bases, and 23 bases lay in between. CDR3 sequence: CASSQDSLDRDSRAEAFF. As DNA, the CDR3 is TGTGCCAGCAGCCAAGATTCTCTCGACCGGGACTCGCGGGCTGAAGCTTTCTTT. Combining the CDR3 with reference TRBV3-1 and TRBJ1-1 gives the whole variable domain DTAVSQTPKYLVTQMGNDKSIKCEQNLGHDTMYWYKQDSKKFLKIMFSYNNKELIINETVPNRFSPKSPDKAHLNLHINSLELGDSAVYFCASSQDSLDRDSRAEAFFGQGTRLTVV.

The chain joins TRBV27 to TRBJ2-7, with D tentatively TRBD1 (6 bases). The V end was cut by 6 bases, the J end by 7 bases, with 13 bases between. The CDR3 loop spans 12 amino acids. CDR1 is MNHEY, CDR2 SMNVEV, per germline (reference sequence). As DNA, the CDR3 is TGTGCCAGCAGCCAGGGGTTTCGGGAGCAGTACTTC. This codes for CASSQGFREQYF.

This chain connects TRBV27 to TRBJ2-5; possible D gene TRBD2, 6 bases. Germline CDR1 reads MNHEY; CDR2 reads SMNVEV (reference sequence). Deletions cut 4 bases from V and 1 base from J, with 16 bases between. This CDR3 spans 16 amino acids. The CDR3 here is CASSWQAGGRQETQYF. CDR3 bases: TGTGCCAGCAGTTGGCAAGCGGGCGGCCGCCAAGAGACCCAGTACTTC.

The V gene is TRBV9, the J gene TRBJ2-1, with D unresolved. Germline V gene sequence: CDR1 SGDLS, CDR2 YYNGEE. V was cut by 3 bases and J by 4 bases, with 20 bases left in between. The CDR3 is 17 residues long. CDR3: CASSDRLVTIGYNEQFF. In DNA, the CDR3 is TGTGCCAGCAGCGATCGACTTGTTACCATTGGGTACAATGAGCAGTTCTTC. The full variable domain, completed using reference TRBV9 and TRBJ2-1, is DSGVTQTPKHLITATGQRVTLRCSPRSGDLSVYWYQQSLDQGLQFLIQYYNGEERAKGNILERFSAQQFPDLHSELNLSSLELGDSALYFCASSDRLVTIGYNEQFFGPGTRLTVL.

This chain connects TRBV4-3 to TRBJ1-2, with 10 bases fitting TRBD1. From germline, CDR1 is LGHNA and CDR2 YSLEER. Trimming removed 0 bases from V and 2 bases from J; junction bases left unmatched: 3. This CDR3 is built from 16 residues. CDR3 loop: CASSQDRGQGNYGYTF. The CDR3 DNA follows: TGCGCCAGCAGCCAAGATCGGGGACAGGGGAACTATGGCTACACCTTC.

The chain couples TRBV20-1 to TRBJ2-7; 7 nucleotides align to TRBD2. V trimming: 6 bases; J trimming: 1 base; junction bases outside the gene matches: 12. CDR3 length: 15 amino acids. Germline V lookup: CDR1 DFQATT, CDR2 SNEGSKA (reference sequence). The CDR3 spells CSAITLGGSSYEQYF. Here the CDR3 DNA reads TGCAGTGCAATAACACTCGGGGGGTCGTCCTACGAGCAGTACTTC.

This chain links TRBV5-6 with TRBJ2-7; D is undetermined. The CDR3 sequence is 12 residues long. CDR1 is SGHDT, CDR2 YYEEEE, per germline. V lost 4 bases and J lost 4, with 9 bases in between. The CDR3 protein is CASSVEWYEQYF. The CDR3 DNA reads TGTGCCAGCAGCGTCGAGTGGTACGAGCAGTACTTC.

This clonotype was counted between two and nine times. V usage is TRBV6-2 or TRBV6-3 and J usage is TRBJ2-1, with TRBD2 matching over 8 bases. The CDR3 has 17 residues. CDR1 and CDR2 from the germline V gene are MNHEY and SVGEGT. V was pared by 0 bases and J by 9 bases, with 13 bases of the junction left unmatched. CDR3 residues: CASSYSITGTSFSEQFF. CDR3 coding DNA: TGTGCCAGCAGTTACTCGATTACCGGGACTAGTTTTTCTGAGCAGTTCTTC.

The V and J genes are TRBV19 and TRBJ1-5, with D tentatively TRBD1 (5 bases). V was trimmed by 5 bases and J by 6 bases, leaving 11 bases between them. The CDR3 runs to 13 residues. Looked up from germline, CDR1 is LNHDA and CDR2 is SQIVND (reference sequence). The CDR3 sequence is CASSPRDIQPQHF. DNA for the CDR3: TGTGCCAGTAGTCCCAGGGATATTCAGCCCCAGCATTTT. The full variable domain, completed using reference TRBV19 and TRBJ1-5, is DGGITQSPKYLFRKEGQNVTLSCEQNLNHDAMYWYRQDPGQGLRLIYYSQIVNDFQKGDIAEGYSVSREKKESFPLTVTSAQKNPTAFYLCASSPRDIQPQHFGDGTRLSIL.

V is TRBV7-9 and J is TRBJ2-7; possible D gene TRBD2, 6 bases. V was shortened by 5 bases and J by 2 bases, with 25 bases between the two germline ends. Germline assignment: CDR1 SEHNR and CDR2 FQNEAQ (reference sequence). This CDR3 has 18 amino acids. In nucleotides, the CDR3 is TGTGCCAGCAGCCCGACGGGGACCGTCGGGACGGGGGCCTACGAGCAGTACTTC. This codes for CASSPTGTVGTGAYEQYF.

V usage is TRBV4-2 and J usage is TRBJ1-5; the D is unclear. The CDR3 loop spans 14 amino acids. V lost 0 bases to trimming and J lost 3 bases, with 6 bases between them. CDR1 LGHNA and CDR2 YNFKEQ come from the germline V gene. CDR3 protein: CASSQEDPNQPQHF. In DNA form, the CDR3 reads TGTGCCAGCAGCCAAGAAGACCCCAATCAGCCCCAGCATTTT.

The chain combines TRBV5-6 with TRBJ2-1, with D possibly matching TRBD2 (5 bases). Germline CDR1 is SGHDT and CDR2 is YYEEEE. CDR3 length equals 16 residues. The ends were cut back, 3 bases at V and 4 bases at J, with 17 bases in the middle. This CDR3 is CASSSILGLRYNEQFF. The DNA of the CDR3 is TGTGCCAGCAGCTCTATACTAGGGCTTCGTTACAATGAGCAGTTCTTC.

The rearrangement uses TRBV5-1 and TRBJ2-2; weak D call: TRBD1 (5 bases). CDR1 SGHRS and CDR2 YFSETQ come from the germline V gene. Trimming removed 4 bases at V and 1 base at J, with 14 bases between. The CDR3 has 16 amino acids. Written as DNA, the CDR3 is TGCGCCAGCAGCGGCGCTTGGGGCAGGAACACCGGGGAGCTGTTTTTT. As protein: CASSGAWGRNTGELFF.